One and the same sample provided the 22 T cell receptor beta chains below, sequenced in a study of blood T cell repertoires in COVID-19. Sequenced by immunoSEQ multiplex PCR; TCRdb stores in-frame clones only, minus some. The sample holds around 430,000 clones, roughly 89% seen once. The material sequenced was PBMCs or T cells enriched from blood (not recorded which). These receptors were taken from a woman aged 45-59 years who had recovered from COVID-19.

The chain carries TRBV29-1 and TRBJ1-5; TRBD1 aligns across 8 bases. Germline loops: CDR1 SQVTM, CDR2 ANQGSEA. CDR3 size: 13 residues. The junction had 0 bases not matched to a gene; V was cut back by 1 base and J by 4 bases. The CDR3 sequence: CSVEGTGNQPQHF. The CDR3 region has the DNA TGCAGCGTTGAAGGGACAGGGAATCAGCCCCAGCATTTT.

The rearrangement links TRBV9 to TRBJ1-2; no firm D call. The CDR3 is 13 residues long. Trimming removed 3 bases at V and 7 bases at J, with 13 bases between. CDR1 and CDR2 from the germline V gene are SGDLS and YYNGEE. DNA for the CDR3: TGTGCCAGCAGCGCTCCCGACACGGCTGGCTACACCTTC. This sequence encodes CASSAPDTAGYTF.

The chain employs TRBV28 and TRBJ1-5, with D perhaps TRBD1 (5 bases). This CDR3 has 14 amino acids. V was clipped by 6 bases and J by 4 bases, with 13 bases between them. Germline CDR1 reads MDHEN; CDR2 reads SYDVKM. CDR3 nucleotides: TGTGCCAGCAGCGCCCCACGGGGGAATCAGCCCCAGCATTTT. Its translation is CASSAPRGNQPQHF.

The DNA for the CDR3 is TGTGCCAGCAGTCCCCAAGCGAGACAGGGGGCTAATGAAAAACTGTTTTTT. It is translated as CASSPQARQGANEKLFF. J is TRBJ1-4 and V is TRBV27, with 9 bases aligning to TRBD1. V trimming: 5 bases; J trimming: 3 bases; junction bases outside the gene matches: 10. Germline V gene data show CDR1 as MNHEY and CDR2 as SMNVEV (reference sequence). This CDR3 has 17 amino acids.

The DNA for the CDR3 is TGTGCCAGCAGCTTCGTTAGTGGGCATCAGCCCCAGCATTTT. Translation gives CASSFVSGHQPQHF. This chain uses TRBV5-5 with TRBJ1-5; D ambiguous. Trimming removed 2 bases at V and 5 bases at J, with 11 bases between. Germline assignment: CDR1 SGHKS and CDR2 YYEKEE (reference sequence). CDR3 size: 14 residues.

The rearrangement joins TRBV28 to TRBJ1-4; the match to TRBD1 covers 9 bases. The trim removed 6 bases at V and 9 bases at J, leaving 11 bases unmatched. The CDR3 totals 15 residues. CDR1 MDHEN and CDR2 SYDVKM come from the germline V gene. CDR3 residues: CASSPLGTGIQKLFF. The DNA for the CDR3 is TGTGCCAGCAGCCCCCTTGGGACAGGGATCCAAAAACTGTTTTTT.

As DNA, the CDR3 is TGCAGTGCTAGAGAAGAGGACACCATATATTTT. Protein product: CSAREEDTIYF. The chain couples TRBV20-1 to TRBJ1-3; D gene ambiguous. Germline CDR1 is DFQATT and CDR2 is SNEGSKA (reference sequence). The CDR3 consists of 11 residues. V was trimmed by 0 bases and J by 8 bases, leaving 5 bases between them.

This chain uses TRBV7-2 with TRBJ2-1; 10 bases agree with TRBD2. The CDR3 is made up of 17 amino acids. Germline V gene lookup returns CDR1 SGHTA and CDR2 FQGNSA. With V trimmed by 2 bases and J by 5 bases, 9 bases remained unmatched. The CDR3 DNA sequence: TGTGCCAGCAGCTTAATGGGAGCTAGCGGGGGACACAATGAGCAGTTCTTC. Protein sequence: CASSLMGASGGHNEQFF.

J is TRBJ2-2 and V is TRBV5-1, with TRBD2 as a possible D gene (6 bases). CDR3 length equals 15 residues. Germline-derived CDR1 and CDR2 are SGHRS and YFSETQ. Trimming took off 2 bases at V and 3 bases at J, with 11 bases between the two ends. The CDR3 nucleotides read TGCGCCAGCAGCTTTTGGGGGGACTACACCGGGGAGCTGTTTTTT. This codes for CASSFWGDYTGELFF. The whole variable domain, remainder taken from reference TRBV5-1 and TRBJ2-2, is KAGVTQTPRYLIKTRGQQVTLSCSPISGHRSVSWYQQTPGQGLQFLFEYFSETQRNKGNFPGRFSGRQFSNSRSEMNVSTLELGDSALYLCASSFWGDYTGELFFGEGSRLTVL.

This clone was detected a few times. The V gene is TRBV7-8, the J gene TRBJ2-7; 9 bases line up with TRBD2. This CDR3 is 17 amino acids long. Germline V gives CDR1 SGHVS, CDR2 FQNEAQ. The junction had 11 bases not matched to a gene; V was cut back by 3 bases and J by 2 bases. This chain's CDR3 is CASSFPSGSGGTYEQYF. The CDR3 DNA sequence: TGTGCCAGCAGCTTCCCGTCGGGTAGCGGGGGTACCTACGAGCAGTACTTC.

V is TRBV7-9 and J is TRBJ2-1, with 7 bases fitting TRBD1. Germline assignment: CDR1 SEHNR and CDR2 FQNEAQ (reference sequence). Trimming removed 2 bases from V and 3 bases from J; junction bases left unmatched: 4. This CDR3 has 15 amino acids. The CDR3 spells CASSLHGTDYNEQFF. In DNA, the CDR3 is TGTGCCAGCAGCTTACACGGGACAGACTACAATGAGCAGTTCTTC.

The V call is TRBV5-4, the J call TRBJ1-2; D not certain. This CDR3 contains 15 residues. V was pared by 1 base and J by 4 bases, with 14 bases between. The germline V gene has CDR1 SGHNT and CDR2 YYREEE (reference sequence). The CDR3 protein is CASSLLGETLYGYTF. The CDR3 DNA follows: TGTGCCAGCAGCTTGTTGGGAGAAACCCTCTATGGCTACACCTTC.

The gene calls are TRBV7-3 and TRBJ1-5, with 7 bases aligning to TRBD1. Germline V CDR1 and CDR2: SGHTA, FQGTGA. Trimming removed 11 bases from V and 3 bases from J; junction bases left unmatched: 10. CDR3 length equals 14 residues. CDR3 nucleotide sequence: TGTGCCCTCCCGGGACAGCCCACCAATCAGCCCCAGCATTTT. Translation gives CALPGQPTNQPQHF.

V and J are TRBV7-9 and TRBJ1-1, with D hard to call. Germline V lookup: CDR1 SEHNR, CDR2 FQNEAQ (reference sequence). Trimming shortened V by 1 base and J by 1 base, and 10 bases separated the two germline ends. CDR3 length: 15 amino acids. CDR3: CASSLEKGGNTEAFF. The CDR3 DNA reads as TGTGCCAGCAGCTTAGAGAAGGGAGGGAACACTGAAGCTTTCTTT. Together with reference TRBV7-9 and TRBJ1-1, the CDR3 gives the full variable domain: DTGVSQNPRHKITKRGQNVTFRCDPISEHNRLYWYRQTLGQGPEFLTYFQNEAQLEKSRLLSDRFSAERPKGSFSTLEIQRTEQGDSAMYLCASSLEKGGNTEAFFGQGTRLTVV.

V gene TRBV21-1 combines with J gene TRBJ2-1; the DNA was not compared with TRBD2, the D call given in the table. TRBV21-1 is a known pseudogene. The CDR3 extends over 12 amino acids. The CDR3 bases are TGTGCCAGCAGCAAAGAGGCGGTCGCGCAGTTCTTC. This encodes CASSKEAVAQFF.

The CDR3: CASSSQTGTGYEKLFF. The CDR3 DNA sequence: TGTGCCAGCAGCTCGCAGACCGGGACAGGTTATGAAAAACTGTTTTTT. This sequence joins TRBV5-5 and TRBJ1-4; 8 nucleotides align to TRBD1. Germline CDR1 is SGHKS and CDR2 is YYEKEE (reference sequence). The V segment lost 3 bases and the J segment 6 bases; nucleotides outside the gene matches: 10. CDR3 length: 16 residues.

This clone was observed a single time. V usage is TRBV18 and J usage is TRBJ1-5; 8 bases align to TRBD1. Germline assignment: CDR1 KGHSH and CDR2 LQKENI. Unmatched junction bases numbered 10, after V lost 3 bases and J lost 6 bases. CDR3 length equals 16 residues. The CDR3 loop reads CASSPQGRQGIQPQHF. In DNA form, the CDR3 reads TGTGCCAGCTCACCTCAGGGGAGACAGGGGATTCAGCCCCAGCATTTT.

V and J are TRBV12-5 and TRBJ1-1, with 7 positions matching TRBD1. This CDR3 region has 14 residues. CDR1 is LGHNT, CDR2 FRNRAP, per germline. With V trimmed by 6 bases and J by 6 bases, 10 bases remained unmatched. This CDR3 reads CASGDEQGWAEAFF. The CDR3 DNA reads TGTGCTAGTGGCGACGAACAGGGGTGGGCTGAAGCTTTCTTT.

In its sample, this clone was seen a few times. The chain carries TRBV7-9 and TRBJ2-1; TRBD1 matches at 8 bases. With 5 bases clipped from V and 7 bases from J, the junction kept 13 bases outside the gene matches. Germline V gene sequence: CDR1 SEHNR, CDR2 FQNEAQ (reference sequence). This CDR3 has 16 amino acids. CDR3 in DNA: TGTGCCAGCAGCCACGGTGGGCAGGGGGCGAGGAATGAGCAGTTCTTC. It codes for CASSHGGQGARNEQFF.

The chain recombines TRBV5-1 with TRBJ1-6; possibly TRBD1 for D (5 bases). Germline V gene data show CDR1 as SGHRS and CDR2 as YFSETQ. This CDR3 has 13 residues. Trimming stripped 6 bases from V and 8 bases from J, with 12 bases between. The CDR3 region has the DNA TGCGCCAGCACCAGGGCGAGTGATTCACCCCTCCACTTT. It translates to CASTRASDSPLHF.

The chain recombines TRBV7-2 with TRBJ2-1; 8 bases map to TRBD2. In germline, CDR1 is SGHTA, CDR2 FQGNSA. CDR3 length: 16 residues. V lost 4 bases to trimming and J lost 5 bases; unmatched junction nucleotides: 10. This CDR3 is CASSSSGGPPHNEQFF. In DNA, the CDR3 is TGTGCCAGCAGCTCCTCGGGGGGGCCCCCACACAATGAGCAGTTCTTC.

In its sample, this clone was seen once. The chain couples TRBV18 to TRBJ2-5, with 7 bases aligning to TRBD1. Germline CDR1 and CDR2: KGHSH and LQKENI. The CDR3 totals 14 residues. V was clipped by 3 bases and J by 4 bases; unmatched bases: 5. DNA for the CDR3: TGTGCCAGCTCACCCCCCGACAGGGCAGAGACCCAGTACTTC. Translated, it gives CASSPPDRAETQYF.